Reported below is one T cell receptor (beta chain). This CDR3 has 15 residues. Germline assignment: CDR1 PRHDT and CDR2 FYEKMQ (reference sequence). J gave up 6 bases and V 5 bases, and 7 bases lay outside the gene matches. The data originate from a study of T-cell reconstitution after alpha-beta-depleted transplantation in children. Preparation of the TCRbeta library was carried out with unique molecular identifiers. From the PCR reads, TCRdb called clonotypes with MiXCR, one entry per CDR3 protein. There are about 540,000 distinct CDR3 sequences in the sample; 15% to 20% occur only once, and 3% to 3.5% lies in the top ten.

This receptor was identified in a human donor who donated a stem cell graft to a child with acute lymphoblastic leukemia. The rearrangement links TRBV13 to TRBJ2-7; 13 bases map to TRBD2. The source material was PBMCs from the stem cell graft donor, sampled from the stem cell graft. This CDR3 reads CASSATSGRAAEQYF. CDR3 DNA: TGTGCCAGCAGCGCCACTAGCGGGAGGGCTGCCGAGCAGTACTTC. Filled out from reference TRBV13 and TRBJ2-7, the complete variable domain reads AAGVIQSPRHLIKEKRETATLKCYPIPRHDTVYWYQQGPGQDPQFLISFYEKMQSDKGSIPDRFSAQQFSDYHSELNMSSLELGDSALYFCASSATSGRAAEQYFGPGTRLTVT.